This T cell receptor beta chain was sequenced during a study of cytomegalovirus exposure and HLA in healthy donors. Concerning this clone: Antigen specificity is unknown.

Trimming at V came to 8 bases and at J to 5 bases, leaving 7 bases not matched to a gene. The CDR3 sequence is 14 residues long. The germline CDR1 and CDR2 sequences are MNHEY and SVGAGI. Primers: 60 Vbeta forward and 13 Jbeta reverse. TCRdb keeps only in-frame clones here, not all; method: immunoSEQ multiplex PCR. The sample has 75,000 to 90,000 clones, over 65% seen once. Notes on the study in general: Investigators reported approximately 170 TCR beta chains as tied to cytomegalovirus. Later analysis associated a missense DCLRE1C variant with TCR beta V- and J-gene trimming. The authors later found most CMV-associated TCR beta chains appeared HLA-restricted.

Sequenced material: PBMCs. The receptor was isolated from a man aged 30 to 45 in good health and CMV-seropositive. This chain uses TRBV6-5 with TRBJ2-2; 8 bases fit TRBD2. This chain's CDR3 is CASGPGLGTGELFF. CDR3 nucleotides: TGTGCCAGCGGGCCGGGACTAGGGACCGGGGAGCTGTTTTTT.